A selection of T cell receptor beta chains follows, all from one sample in a study of T cell repertoires in cytomegalovirus infection. TCRdb passed the reads through MiXCR, listing each CDR3 protein once. The top ten clones hold around 13% of a sample with about 440,000 distinct CDR3 sequences, about 33% of them seen once. The sample comprised PBMCs. The receptors come from a human donor in good health (CMV status not recorded). Some clones in this sample may be carry-over from other donors' samples. Both conserved end residues are part of each CDR3. A D gene is named only where the DNA matches it firmly. Part of the rows lack a size; the others show once, few, many or a class for expanded clones.

TRBV12-3/TRBV12-4	NA	NA	TRBJ1-2	TGTGCCAGCAGTTGGGGTTTGATAAGGGACTATGGCTACACCTTC	CASSWGLIRDYGYTF
TRBV20-1	NA	few	TRBJ1-2	TGCAGTGCTAGTATGGGGATTTGGGGCTACACCTTC	CSASMGIWGYTF
TRBV6-2/TRBV6-3	NA	many	TRBJ1-5	TGTGCCAGCAACGGACAGTCTCAGCCCCAGCATTTT	CASNGQSQPQHF
TRBV19	NA	few	TRBJ1-5	TGTGCCTCCGCGGGGGGGGCGGTTAGCAATCAGCCCCAGCATTTT	CASAGGAVSNQPQHF
TRBV19	NA	many	TRBJ1-5	TGTGCCAGTAGACAGGCCGACGTAGGCAATCAGCCCCAGCATTTT	CASRQADVGNQPQHF
TRBV28	NA	NA	TRBJ1-2	TGTGCCAGCTGGGTAGCCTATGGCTACACCTTC	CASWVAYGYTF
TRBV4-1	TRBD2	few	TRBJ2-7	TGCGCCAGCAGCCTTCTAGCGGGGGGCGGTTACGAGCAGTACTTC	CASSLLAGGGYEQYF
TRBV12-3/TRBV12-4	NA	NA	TRBJ1-5	TGTGCCAGCAGCAACAGGATAACAGGGAATGTGGGCAATCAGCCCCAGCATTTT	CASSNRITGNVGNQPQHF
TRBV6-6	NA	NA	TRBJ2-5	TGTGCCAGCAGCCACACCTCGGACTCTTTGGATAGAGAGACCCAGTACTTC	CASSHTSDSLDRETQYF
TRBV19	NA	NA	TRBJ1-1	TGTGCCACCCGACAATACACTGAAGCTTTCTTT	CATRQYTEAFF
TRBV6-6	TRBD1	few	TRBJ1-5	TGTGCCAGCAGTTACTCACCAGGGGGCGGGGTAAAGGCTGGGCAGCCCCAGCATTTT	CASSYSPGGGVKAGQPQHF
TRBV4-2	NA	NA	TRBJ1-4	TGTGCCAGCAGCCCTGTGAGGGGGGAGAATGAAAAACTGTTTTTT	CASSPVRGENEKLFF
TRBV27	TRBD2	many	TRBJ2-7	TGTGCCAGCAGTTTTAGCGGGGGCAACGAGCAGTACTTC	CASSFSGGNEQYF
TRBV7-8	NA	NA	TRBJ1-5	TGTGCCAGCAGCCCGCAGGGTGTCAGGGATCAGCCCCAGCATTTT	CASSPQGVRDQPQHF
TRBV20-1	NA	NA	TRBJ1-1	TGCAGTGCCCAGGGACACATGAACACTGAAGCTTTCTTT	CSAQGHMNTEAFF
TRBV20-1	TRBD1	few	TRBJ1-6	TGCAGTGCTACGACAGGGGGGGATTCACCCCTCCACTTT	CSATTGGDSPLHF
TRBV7-2	NA	many	TRBJ2-7	TGTGCCAGCAGCTTAGCTGCCAGGGTCTCCTACGAGCAGTACTTC	CASSLAARVSYEQYF
TRBV27	TRBD1	few	TRBJ1-6	TGTGCCAGCAGGAGGACAGGTTTGAATAATTCACCCCTCCACTTT	CASRRTGLNNSPLHF
TRBV5-1	TRBD1	NA	TRBJ1-4	TGCGCCAGCAGCGGGGGACAGCTAACTAATGAAAAACTGTTTTTT	CASSGGQLTNEKLFF
TRBV12-3/TRBV12-4	TRBD1	few	TRBJ1-2	TGTGCCAGCAGCCGGGACAGTGTGTTGGATGGCTACACCTTC	CASSRDSVLDGYTF
TRBV5-1	NA	NA	TRBJ2-7	TGCGCCAGCAGCTTTGAGAGCGACTACGAGCAGTACTTC	CASSFESDYEQYF
TRBV6-2/TRBV6-3	NA	few	TRBJ1-3	TGTGCCAGCAGTTCTACACGGACCGAGGGAAACACCATATATTTT	CASSSTRTEGNTIYF
TRBV4-2	NA	NA	TRBJ2-6	TGTGCCAGCAGACAAGGCCGGGGACACGGAACCTCTGGGGCCAACGTCCTGACTTTC	CASRQGRGHGTSGANVLTF
TRBV10-2	TRBD1	NA	TRBJ2-4	TGCGCCAGCATGGACAGGGACATTCAGTACTTC	CASMDRDIQYF
TRBV4-1	TRBD1	many	TRBJ2-2	TGCGCCAGCAGCCATTTCGACAGGGGCTACACCGGGGAGCTGTTTTTT	CASSHFDRGYTGELFF
TRBV28	TRBD1	NA	TRBJ1-1	TGTGCCAGCAGTTTATGGGTAGGACAGGGGCCGCCGAACACTGAAGCTTTCTTT	CASSLWVGQGPPNTEAFF
TRBV7-2	NA	many	TRBJ1-5	TGTGCCAGCAGCTTAAGTTCAAGGAGAGCATTGGGCCAGCCCCAGCATTTT	CASSLSSRRALGQPQHF
TRBV4-1	TRBD2	NA	TRBJ2-5	TGCGCCAGCAGCCAAAGGGAGCGGGGGGCTACAGAGACCCAGTACTTC	CASSQRERGATETQYF
TRBV20-1	NA	NA	TRBJ2-5	TGCAGTGCTCGTCGATCCGGACTCGCCGGACGATGGGAGACCCAGTACTTC	CSARRSGLAGRWETQYF
TRBV19	TRBD1	many	TRBJ1-6	TGTGCCAGTCGGACACAGGGGGCCGAGAATTCACCCCTCCACTTT	CASRTQGAENSPLHF
TRBV12-3/TRBV12-4	NA	NA	TRBJ1-5	TGTGCCAGCAGTAGAGACCACGAGAGTCAGCCCCAGCATTTT	CASSRDHESQPQHF
TRBV12-3/TRBV12-4	NA	many	TRBJ1-5	TGTGCCAGCAGTTTATGGAAAGAGAGCAATCAGCCCCAGCATTTT	CASSLWKESNQPQHF